This is a list of T cell receptor beta chains from one sample in a study of blood T cell repertoires in COVID-19. Data came from immunoSEQ multiplex PCR; TCRdb stores just in-frame clones and leaves some out. The data contain 190,000 or so clones, roughly 86% of them singletons. Sequencing was performed on PBMCs or T cells enriched from blood (not recorded which). These receptors were obtained from a woman under 40 who had recovered from COVID-19. CDR3s include the opening cysteine and the closing phenylalanine or tryptophan. D genes are given only for firm matches. Size is omitted from some rows. Given values are once, few, many or a class for expanded clones.

clone size	V gene	J gene	D gene	CDR3 DNA	CDR3 protein
once	TRBV19	TRBJ2-7	TRBD2	TGTGCCAGTAGCCCGACTAGCGGGGGCTACGAGCAGTACTTC	CASSPTSGGYEQYF
NA	TRBV6-2/TRBV6-3	TRBJ1-2	TRBD1	TGTGCCAGCAGTTACTCGTTTATGCGACAGGGCTTCAACCTACACTATGGCTACACCTTC	CASSYSFMRQGFNLHYGYTF
NA	TRBV5-3	TRBJ1-2	NA	TGTGCCAGAAGCTTCTTTCTCCCGAACTTGTTTGTTACTAACTATGGCTACACCTTC	CARSFFLPNLFVTNYGYTF
NA	TRBV5-1	TRBJ2-2	NA	TGCGCCAGCAGCTTGGTCGTTGGTCAGGGAACCGGGGAGCTGTTTTTT	CASSLVVGQGTGELFF
once	TRBV2	TRBJ1-1	TRBD1	TGTGCCAGCAGCCGACAGGGCACATACACTGAAGCTTTCTTT	CASSRQGTYTEAFF
NA	TRBV7-9	TRBJ2-2	NA	TGTGCCAGCAGCTTCTTCCGATACAATAACACCGGGGAGCTGTTTTTT	CASSFFRYNNTGELFF
NA	TRBV4-1	TRBJ1-5	NA	TGCGCCAGCAGCCAAGAAGGGGACAACTATAGCAATCAGCCCCAGCATTTT	CASSQEGDNYSNQPQHF
NA	TRBV5-6	TRBJ2-4	TRBD2	TGTGCCAGCAGCTCGACTAGCGGGAGGGCCGGGGGATCCAAAAACATTCAGTACTTC	CASSSTSGRAGGSKNIQYF
NA	TRBV2	TRBJ1-1	TRBD1	TGTGCCAGCAGAGGCGGGGACAGGGCCCGTATGAACACTGAAGCTTTCTTT	CASRGGDRARMNTEAFF
NA	TRBV12-2	TRBJ1-3	NA	TGTGCAAGTCGCCTACTTACAGACAGTCTCTCTGGAAACACCATATATTTT	CASRLLTDSLSGNTIYF
NA	TRBV4-2	TRBJ1-1	TRBD1	TGTGCCAGCAGCCTTGGGACAGGGGAGGACACTGAAGCTTTCTTT	CASSLGTGEDTEAFF
NA	TRBV27	TRBJ2-5	NA	TGTGCCAGCAGCCCTCTAGCGACACAAGAGACCCAGTACTTC	CASSPLATQETQYF
NA	TRBV13	TRBJ2-3	TRBD2	TGTGCCAGCAGGGGCGTCGCGGGAGCAACAGATACGCAGTATTTT	CASRGVAGATDTQYF